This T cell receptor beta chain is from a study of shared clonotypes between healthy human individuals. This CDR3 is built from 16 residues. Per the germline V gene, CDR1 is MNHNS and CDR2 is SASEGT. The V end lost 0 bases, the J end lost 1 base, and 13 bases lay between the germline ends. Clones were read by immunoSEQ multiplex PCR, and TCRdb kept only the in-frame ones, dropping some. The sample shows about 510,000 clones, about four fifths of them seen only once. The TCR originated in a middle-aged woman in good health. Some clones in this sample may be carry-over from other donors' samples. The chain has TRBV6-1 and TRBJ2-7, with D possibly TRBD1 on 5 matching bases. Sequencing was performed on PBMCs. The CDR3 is CASSEAVQEPSYEQYF. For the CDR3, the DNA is TGTGCCAGCAGTGAAGCGGTACAGGAACCTTCCTACGAGCAGTACTTC.